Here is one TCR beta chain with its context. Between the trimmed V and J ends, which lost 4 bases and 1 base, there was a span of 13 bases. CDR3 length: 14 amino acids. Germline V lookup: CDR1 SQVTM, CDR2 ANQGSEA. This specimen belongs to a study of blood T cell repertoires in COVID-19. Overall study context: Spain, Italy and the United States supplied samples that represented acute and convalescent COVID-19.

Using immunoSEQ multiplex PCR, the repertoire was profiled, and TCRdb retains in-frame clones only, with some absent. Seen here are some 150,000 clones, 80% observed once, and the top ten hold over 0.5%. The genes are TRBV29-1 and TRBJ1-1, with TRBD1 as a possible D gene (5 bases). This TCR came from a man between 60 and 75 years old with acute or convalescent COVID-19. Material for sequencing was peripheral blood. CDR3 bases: TGCAGCGTTGTCGGAGGGGCGGGGAACACTGAAGCTTTCTTT. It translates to CSVVGGAGNTEAFF.